This T cell receptor beta chain was retrieved from a study of blood T cell repertoires in COVID-19. Methods used by the authors: Amplification with reference gene primers provided the estimates of nucleated cell counts. Clones were sequenced by immunoSEQ multiplex PCR, and TCRdb holds only the in-frame ones, with some missing. D and trimming come from the DNA, and the V and J calls and clone size come from that table. The sample comprises about 70,000 clones, around nine tenths of which are singletons, and about 1.5% rests with the top ten. CDR1 and CDR2 (germline): LNHDA, SQIVND (reference sequence). CDR3 length: 15 residues. The V and J ends lost 1 base and 6 bases respectively, with 15 bases between them.

The receptor was isolated from a human donor in a cohort sampled during active COVID-19. The sample comprised peripheral blood. The chain uses TRBV19 and TRBJ1-1; D is perhaps TRBD1 (5 bases). The CDR3 reads CASSIVFQGGAEAFF. CDR3 nucleotide sequence: TGTGCCAGTAGTATAGTTTTTCAGGGAGGCGCTGAAGCTTTCTTT. Combining the CDR3 with reference TRBV19 and TRBJ1-1 gives the whole variable domain DGGITQSPKYLFRKEGQNVTLSCEQNLNHDAMYWYRQDPGQGLRLIYYSQIVNDFQKGDIAEGYSVSREKKESFPLTVTSAQKNPTAFYLCASSIVFQGGAEAFFGQGTRLTVV.